The 3 T cell receptor beta chains below all came from one sample that was sequenced in a study of CD8+ T cells in alopecia areata. cDNA reverse transcribed from extracted RNA served as the sequencing template. Repertoires were generated with immunoSEQ multiplex PCR, while TCRdb's copy carries only in-frame clones and drops some. The table records more than 100,000 clones, 85% to 90% of them present only once. Treatment here: oral pan-JAK inhibitor, 5-10 mg twice daily. Sample: CD8+ T cells sorted from blood, taken between weeks 30 and 35, from a patient treated with tofacitinib. The source is a human donor with alopecia areata.

This clone was counted between two and nine times. Different DNA sequences within this sample yield the same CDR3. The chain recombines TRBV19 with TRBJ2-1, with 9 bases lining up with TRBD2. Germline values: CDR1 LNHDA, CDR2 SQIVND (reference sequence). This CDR3 comprises 14 residues. Trimming at V came to 4 bases and at J to 4 bases, leaving 2 bases not matched to a gene. The CDR3 region is CASSSGGDYNEQFF. DNA for the CDR3: TGTGCCAGTAGTAGCGGGGGGGATTACAATGAGCAGTTCTTC.

This clone was counted between two and nine times. The V gene is TRBV15, the J gene TRBJ2-2; 14 bases align to TRBD2. Germline V gene lookup returns CDR1 LNHNV and CDR2 YYDKDF (reference sequence). The CDR3 spans 19 residues. The V gene end was trimmed by 0 bases and the J gene end by 1 base; junction bases not matched to a gene: 4. CDR3 sequence: CATSRDGLAGGMNTGELFF. The CDR3 DNA reads TGTGCCACCAGCAGAGACGGACTAGCGGGAGGAATGAACACCGGGGAGCTGTTTTTT.

The chain combines TRBV5-1 with TRBJ2-7; tentatively, D is TRBD2 (5 bases). With 0 bases removed from V and 0 bases from J, the gap between germline ends came to 10 bases. In germline, CDR1 is SGHRS, CDR2 YFSETQ. The CDR3 runs 15 residues. CDR3 region: CASSLEGAGSYEQYF. CDR3 sequence (DNA): TGCGCCAGCAGCTTGGAGGGCGCGGGCTCCTACGAGCAGTACTTC.